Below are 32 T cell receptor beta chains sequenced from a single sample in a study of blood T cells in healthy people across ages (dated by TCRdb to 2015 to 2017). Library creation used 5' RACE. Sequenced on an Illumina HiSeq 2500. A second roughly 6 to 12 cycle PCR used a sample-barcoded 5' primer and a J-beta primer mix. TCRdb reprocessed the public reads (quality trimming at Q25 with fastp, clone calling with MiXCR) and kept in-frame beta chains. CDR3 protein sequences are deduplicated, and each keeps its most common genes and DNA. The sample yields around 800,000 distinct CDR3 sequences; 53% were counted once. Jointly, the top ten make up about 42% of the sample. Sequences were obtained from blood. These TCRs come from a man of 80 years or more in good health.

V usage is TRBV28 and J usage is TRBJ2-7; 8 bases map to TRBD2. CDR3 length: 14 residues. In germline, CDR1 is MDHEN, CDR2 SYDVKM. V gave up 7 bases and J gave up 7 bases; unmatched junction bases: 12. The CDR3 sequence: CASTLESGRVEQYF. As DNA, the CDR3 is TGTGCCAGCACCCTTGAAAGCGGGAGAGTGGAGCAGTACTTC.

CDR3 coding DNA: TGTGCCAGCAGCTCAACCGGGACAGGGGTTTCACCCCTCCACTTT. As protein: CASSSTGTGVSPLHF. This rearrangement joins TRBV7-9 to TRBJ1-6, with 10 bases that match TRBD1. Germline CDR1 SEHNR, CDR2 FQNEAQ (reference sequence). V lost 4 bases and J lost 9; bases outside the gene matches: 6. The CDR3 length is 15 residues.

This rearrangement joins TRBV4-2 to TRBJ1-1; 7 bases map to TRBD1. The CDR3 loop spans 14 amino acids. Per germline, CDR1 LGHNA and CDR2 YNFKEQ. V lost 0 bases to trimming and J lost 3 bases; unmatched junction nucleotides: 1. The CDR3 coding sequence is TGTGCCAGCAGCCAAGAGCAGGGGGACACTGAAGCTTTCTTT. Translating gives CASSQEQGDTEAFF.

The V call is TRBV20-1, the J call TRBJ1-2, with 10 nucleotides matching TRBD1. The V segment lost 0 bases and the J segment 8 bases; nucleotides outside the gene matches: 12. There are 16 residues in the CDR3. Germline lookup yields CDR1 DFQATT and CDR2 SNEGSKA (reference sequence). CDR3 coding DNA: TGCAGTGCTAGAGATTGGGACAGGGGCCTCCTGGGAGGCTACACCTTC. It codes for CSARDWDRGLLGGYTF.

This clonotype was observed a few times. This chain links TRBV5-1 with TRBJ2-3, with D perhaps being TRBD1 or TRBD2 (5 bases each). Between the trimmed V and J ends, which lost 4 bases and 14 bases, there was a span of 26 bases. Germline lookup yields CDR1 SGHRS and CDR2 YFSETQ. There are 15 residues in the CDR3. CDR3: CASSPDGATNRYAYF. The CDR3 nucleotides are TGCGCCAGCAGCCCTGACGGGGCAACCAACAGATACGCGTATTTT. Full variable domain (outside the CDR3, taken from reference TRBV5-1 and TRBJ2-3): KAGVTQTPRYLIKTRGQQVTLSCSPISGHRSVSWYQQTPGQGLQFLFEYFSETQRNKGNFPGRFSGRQFSNSRSEMNVSTLELGDSALYLCASSPDGATNRYAYFGPGTRLTVL.

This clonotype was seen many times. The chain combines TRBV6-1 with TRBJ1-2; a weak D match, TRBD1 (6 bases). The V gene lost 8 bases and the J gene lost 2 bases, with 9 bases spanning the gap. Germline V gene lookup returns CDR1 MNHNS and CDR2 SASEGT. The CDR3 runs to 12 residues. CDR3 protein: CASSDRNYGYTF. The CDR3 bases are TGTGCCAGCTCCGACAGGAACTATGGCTACACCTTC.

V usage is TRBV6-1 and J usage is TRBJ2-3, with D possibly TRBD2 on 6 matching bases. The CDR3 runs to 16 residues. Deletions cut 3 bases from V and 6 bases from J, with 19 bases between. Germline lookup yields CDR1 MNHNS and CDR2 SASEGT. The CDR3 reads CASSDAGILRSDTQYF. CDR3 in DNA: TGTGCCAGCAGTGATGCGGGAATCCTTCGTAGCGATACGCAGTATTTT.

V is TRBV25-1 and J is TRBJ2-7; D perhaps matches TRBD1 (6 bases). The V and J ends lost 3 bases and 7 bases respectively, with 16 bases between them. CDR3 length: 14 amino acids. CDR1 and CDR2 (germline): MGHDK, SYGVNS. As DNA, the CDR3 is TGTGCCAGCAGTGAGGCCGGGCCCCAGGGGGAGCAGTACTTC. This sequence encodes CASSEAGPQGEQYF.

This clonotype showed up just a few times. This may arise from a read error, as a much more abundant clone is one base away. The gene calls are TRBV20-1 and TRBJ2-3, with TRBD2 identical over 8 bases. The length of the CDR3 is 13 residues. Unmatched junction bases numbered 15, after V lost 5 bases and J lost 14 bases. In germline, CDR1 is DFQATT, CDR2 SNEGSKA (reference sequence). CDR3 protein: CSALLAEHRDAYF. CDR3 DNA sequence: TGCAGTGCTTTACTAGCGGAGCACAGAGACGCGTATTTT.

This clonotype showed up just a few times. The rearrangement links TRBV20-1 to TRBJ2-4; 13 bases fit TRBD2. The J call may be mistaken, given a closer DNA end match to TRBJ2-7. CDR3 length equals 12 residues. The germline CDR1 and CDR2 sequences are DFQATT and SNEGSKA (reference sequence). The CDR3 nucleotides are TGCAGTGCGACTAGCGGGAGGAGCGAGCAGTACTTC. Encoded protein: CSATSGRSEQYF.

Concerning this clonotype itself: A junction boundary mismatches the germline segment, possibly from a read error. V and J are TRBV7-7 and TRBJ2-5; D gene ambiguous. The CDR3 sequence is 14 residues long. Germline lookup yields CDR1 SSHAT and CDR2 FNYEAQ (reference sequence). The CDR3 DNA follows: TGTGCTAGCAGCCCTAGACTCAGCCAAGAGACCCAGTACTTC. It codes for CASSPRLSQETQYF.

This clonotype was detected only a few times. CDR3 in DNA: TGCAGCGCACAGACAGGGGGAAACGAAAAACTGTTTTTT. As protein: CSAQTGGNEKLFF. This rearrangement joins TRBV29-1 to TRBJ1-4; the match to TRBD1 covers 9 bases. V trimming: 7 bases; J trimming: 8 bases; junction bases outside the gene matches: 8. The CDR3 runs 13 residues. Germline-derived CDR1 and CDR2 are SQVTM and ANQGSEA.

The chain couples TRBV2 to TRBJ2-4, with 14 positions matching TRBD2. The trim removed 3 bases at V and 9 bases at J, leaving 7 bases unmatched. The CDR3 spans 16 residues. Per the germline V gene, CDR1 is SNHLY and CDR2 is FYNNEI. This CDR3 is CASSDKTSGRGPIQYF. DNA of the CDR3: TGTGCCAGCAGTGATAAGACTAGCGGGAGGGGGCCCATTCAGTACTTC.

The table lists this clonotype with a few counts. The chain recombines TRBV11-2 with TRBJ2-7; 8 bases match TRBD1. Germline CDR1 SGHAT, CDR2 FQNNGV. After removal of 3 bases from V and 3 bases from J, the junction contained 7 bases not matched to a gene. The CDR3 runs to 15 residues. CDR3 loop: CASSFRRDRNYEQYF. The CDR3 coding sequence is TGTGCCAGCAGCTTTCGAAGGGACAGGAACTACGAGCAGTACTTC.

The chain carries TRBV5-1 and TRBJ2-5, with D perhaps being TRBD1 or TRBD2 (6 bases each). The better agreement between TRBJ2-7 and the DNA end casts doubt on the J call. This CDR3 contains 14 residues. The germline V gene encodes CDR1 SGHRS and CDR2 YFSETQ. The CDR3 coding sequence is TGCGCCAGCAGCTTGGTCGGGGGCTGGAACGAGCAGTACTTC. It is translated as CASSLVGGWNEQYF.

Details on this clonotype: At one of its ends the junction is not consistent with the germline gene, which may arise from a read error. The CDR3 loop reads CASSVGSGSGIETQYF. The CDR3 nucleotides are TGTGCCAGCAGCGTAGGGAGCGGGAGCGGTATAGAGACTCAGTACTTC. The chain uses TRBV9 and TRBJ2-5, with TRBD2 matching 8 bases. Looked up from germline, CDR1 is SGDLS and CDR2 is YYNGEE. CDR3 size: 16 residues.

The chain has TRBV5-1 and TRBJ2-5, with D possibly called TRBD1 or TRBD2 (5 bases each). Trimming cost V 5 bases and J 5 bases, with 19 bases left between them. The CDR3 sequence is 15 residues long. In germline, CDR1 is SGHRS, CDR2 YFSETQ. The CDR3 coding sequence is TGCGCCAGCAGTTGGGGACGCATTTTGGTCGAGACCCAGTACTTC. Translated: CASSWGRILVETQYF.

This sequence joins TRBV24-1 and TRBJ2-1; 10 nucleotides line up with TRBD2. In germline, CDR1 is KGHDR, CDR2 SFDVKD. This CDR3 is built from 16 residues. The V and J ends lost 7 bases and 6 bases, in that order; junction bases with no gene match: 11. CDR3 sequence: CATSPPSGRAGNEQFF. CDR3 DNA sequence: TGTGCCACCAGCCCCCCCAGCGGGAGGGCCGGCAATGAGCAGTTCTTC.

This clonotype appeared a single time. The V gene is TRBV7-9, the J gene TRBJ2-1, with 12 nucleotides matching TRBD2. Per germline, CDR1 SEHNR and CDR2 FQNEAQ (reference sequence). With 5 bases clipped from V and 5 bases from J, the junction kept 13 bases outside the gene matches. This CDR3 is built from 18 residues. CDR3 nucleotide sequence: TGTGCCAGCAGCCCAGGTTTGTCTAGCGGGAGGGTCCACAATGAGCAGTTCTTC. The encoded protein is CASSPGLSSGRVHNEQFF. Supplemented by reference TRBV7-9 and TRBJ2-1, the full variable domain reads DTGVSQNPRHKITKRGQNVTFRCDPISEHNRLYWYRQTLGQGPEFLTYFQNEAQLEKSRLLSDRFSAERPKGSFSTLEIQRTEQGDSAMYLCASSPGLSSGRVHNEQFFGPGTRLTVL.

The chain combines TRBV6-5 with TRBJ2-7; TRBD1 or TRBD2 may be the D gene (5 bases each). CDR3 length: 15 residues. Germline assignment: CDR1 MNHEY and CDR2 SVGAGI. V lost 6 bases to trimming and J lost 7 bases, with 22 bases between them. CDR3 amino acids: CASSRGTSDYNEQYF. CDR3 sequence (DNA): TGTGCCAGCAGCCGAGGGACCTCAGATTACAATGAGCAGTACTTC.

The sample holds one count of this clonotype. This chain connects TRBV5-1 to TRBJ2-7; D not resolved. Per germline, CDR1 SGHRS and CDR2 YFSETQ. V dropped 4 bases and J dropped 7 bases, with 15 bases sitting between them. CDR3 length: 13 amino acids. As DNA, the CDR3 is TGCGCCAGCAGCCCACTGTCTGTCAATGAGCAGTACTTC. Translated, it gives CASSPLSVNEQYF. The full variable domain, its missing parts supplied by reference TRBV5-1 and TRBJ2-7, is KAGVTQTPRYLIKTRGQQVTLSCSPISGHRSVSWYQQTPGQGLQFLFEYFSETQRNKGNFPGRFSGRQFSNSRSEMNVSTLELGDSALYLCASSPLSVNEQYFGPGTRLTVT.

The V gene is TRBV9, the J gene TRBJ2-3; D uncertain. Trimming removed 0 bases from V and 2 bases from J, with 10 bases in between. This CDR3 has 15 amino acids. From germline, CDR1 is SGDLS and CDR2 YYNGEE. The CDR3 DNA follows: TGTGCCAGCAGCGTAGGAGGCGCATTCACAGATACGCAGTATTTT. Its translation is CASSVGGAFTDTQYF. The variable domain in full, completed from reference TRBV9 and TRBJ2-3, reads DSGVTQTPKHLITATGQRVTLRCSPRSGDLSVYWYQQSLDQGLQFLIQYYNGEERAKGNILERFSAQQFPDLHSELNLSSLELGDSALYFCASSVGGAFTDTQYFGPGTRLTVL.

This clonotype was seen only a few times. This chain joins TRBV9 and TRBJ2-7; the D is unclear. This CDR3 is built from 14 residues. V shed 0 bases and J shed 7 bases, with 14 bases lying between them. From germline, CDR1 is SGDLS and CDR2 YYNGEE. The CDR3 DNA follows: TGTGCCAGCAGCGTAGAAGGGATAGGCGATGAGCAGTACTTC. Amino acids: CASSVEGIGDEQYF.

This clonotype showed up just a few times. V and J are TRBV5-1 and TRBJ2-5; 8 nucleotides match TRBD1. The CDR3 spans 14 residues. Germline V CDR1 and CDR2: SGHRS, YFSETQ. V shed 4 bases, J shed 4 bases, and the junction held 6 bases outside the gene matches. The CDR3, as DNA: TGCGCCAGCAGCGTGGCTACAGGGGGAGAGACCCAGTACTTC. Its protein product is CASSVATGGETQYF. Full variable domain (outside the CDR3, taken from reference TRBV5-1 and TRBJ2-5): KAGVTQTPRYLIKTRGQQVTLSCSPISGHRSVSWYQQTPGQGLQFLFEYFSETQRNKGNFPGRFSGRQFSNSRSEMNVSTLELGDSALYLCASSVATGGETQYFGPGTRLLVL.

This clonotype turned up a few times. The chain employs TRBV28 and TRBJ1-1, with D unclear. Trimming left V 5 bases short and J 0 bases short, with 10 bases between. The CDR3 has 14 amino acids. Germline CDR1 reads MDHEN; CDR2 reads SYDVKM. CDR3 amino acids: CASSPLSMNTEAFF. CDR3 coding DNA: TGTGCCAGCAGTCCCTTGTCGATGAACACTGAAGCTTTCTTT. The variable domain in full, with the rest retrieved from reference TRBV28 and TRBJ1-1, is DVKVTQSSRYLVKRTGEKVFLECVQDMDHENMFWYRQDPGLGLRLIYFSYDVKMKEKGDIPEGYSVSREKKERFSLILESASTNQTSMYLCASSPLSMNTEAFFGQGTRLTVV.

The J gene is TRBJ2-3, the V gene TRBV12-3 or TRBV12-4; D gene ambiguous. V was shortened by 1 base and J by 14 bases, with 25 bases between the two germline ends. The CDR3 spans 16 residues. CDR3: CASSLGPGLSHRYAYF. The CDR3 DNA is TGTGCCAGCAGTTTAGGGCCGGGCCTGAGCCACAGATACGCGTATTTT.

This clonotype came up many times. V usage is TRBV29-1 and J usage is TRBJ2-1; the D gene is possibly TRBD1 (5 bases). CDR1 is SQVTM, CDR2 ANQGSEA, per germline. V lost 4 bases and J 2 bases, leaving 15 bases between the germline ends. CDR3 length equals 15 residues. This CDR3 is CSVADQGRTYNEQFF. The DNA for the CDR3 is TGCAGCGTTGCTGATCAGGGCCGCACCTACAATGAGCAGTTCTTC.

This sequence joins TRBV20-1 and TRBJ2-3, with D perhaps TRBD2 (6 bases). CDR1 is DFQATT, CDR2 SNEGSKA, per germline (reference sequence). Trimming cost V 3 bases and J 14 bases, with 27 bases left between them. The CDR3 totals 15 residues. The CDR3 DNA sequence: TGCAGTGCTAGCACGACTAGAGAGGAGCACAGATACGCGTATTTT. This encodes CSASTTREEHRYAYF.

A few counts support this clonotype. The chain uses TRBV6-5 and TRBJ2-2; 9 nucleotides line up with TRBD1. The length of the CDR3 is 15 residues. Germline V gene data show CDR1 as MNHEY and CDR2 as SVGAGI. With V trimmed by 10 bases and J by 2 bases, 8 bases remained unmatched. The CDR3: CATSGTGQNTGELFF. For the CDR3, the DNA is TGTGCCACCTCCGGGACAGGGCAAAACACCGGGGAGCTGTTTTTT.

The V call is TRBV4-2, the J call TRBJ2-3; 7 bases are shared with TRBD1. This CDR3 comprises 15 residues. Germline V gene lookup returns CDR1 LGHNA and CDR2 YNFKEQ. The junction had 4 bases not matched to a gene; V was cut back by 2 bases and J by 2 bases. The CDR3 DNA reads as TGTGCCAGCAGCCAAACAGGGGCCTACACAGATACGCAGTATTTT. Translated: CASSQTGAYTDTQYF.

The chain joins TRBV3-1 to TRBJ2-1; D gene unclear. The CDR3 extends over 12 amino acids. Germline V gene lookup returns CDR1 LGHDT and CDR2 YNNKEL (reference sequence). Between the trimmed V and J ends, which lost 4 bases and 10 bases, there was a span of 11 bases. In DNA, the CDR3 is TGTGCCAGCAGCCTCCAGCTGGAGGAGCAGTTCTTC. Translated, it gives CASSLQLEEQFF.

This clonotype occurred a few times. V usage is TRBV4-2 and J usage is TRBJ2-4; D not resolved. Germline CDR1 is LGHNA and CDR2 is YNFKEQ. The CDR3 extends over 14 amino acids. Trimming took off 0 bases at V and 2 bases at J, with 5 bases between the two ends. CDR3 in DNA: TGTGCCAGCAGCCAAGATCTGACCAAAAACATTCAGTACTTC. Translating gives CASSQDLTKNIQYF.